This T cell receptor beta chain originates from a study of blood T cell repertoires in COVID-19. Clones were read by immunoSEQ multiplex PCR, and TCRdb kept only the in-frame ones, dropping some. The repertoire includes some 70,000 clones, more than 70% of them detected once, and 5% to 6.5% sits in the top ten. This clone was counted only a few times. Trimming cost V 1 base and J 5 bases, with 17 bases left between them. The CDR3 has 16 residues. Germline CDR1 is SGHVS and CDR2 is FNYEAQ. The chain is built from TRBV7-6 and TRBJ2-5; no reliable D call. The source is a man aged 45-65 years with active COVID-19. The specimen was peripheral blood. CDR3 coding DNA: TGTGCCAGCAGCTTAGTTAGCACGGTACCCCAGGAGACCCAGTACTTC. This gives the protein CASSLVSTVPQETQYF. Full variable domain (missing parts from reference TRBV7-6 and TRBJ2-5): GAGVSQSPRYKVTKRGQDVALRCDPISGHVSLYWYRQALGQGPEFLTYFNYEAQQDKSGLPNDRFSAERPEGSISTLTIQRTEQRDSAMYRCASSLVSTVPQETQYFGPGTRLLVL.